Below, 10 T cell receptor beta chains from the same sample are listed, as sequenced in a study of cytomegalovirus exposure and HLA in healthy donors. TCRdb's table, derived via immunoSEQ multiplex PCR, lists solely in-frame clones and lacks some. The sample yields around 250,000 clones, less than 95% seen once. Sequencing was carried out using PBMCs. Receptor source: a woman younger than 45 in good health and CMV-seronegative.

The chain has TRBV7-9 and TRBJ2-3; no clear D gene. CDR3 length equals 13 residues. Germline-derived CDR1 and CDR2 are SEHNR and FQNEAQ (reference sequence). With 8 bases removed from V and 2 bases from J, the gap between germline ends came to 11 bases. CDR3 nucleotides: TGTGCCAGCTCTCTCCTTCTCACAGATACGCAGTATTTT. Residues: CASSLLLTDTQYF.

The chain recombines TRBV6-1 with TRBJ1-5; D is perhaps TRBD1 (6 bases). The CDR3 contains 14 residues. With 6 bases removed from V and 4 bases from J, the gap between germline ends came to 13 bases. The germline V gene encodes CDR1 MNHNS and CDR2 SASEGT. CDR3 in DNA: TGTGCCAGCAGCCTCGACAGGACAAATCAGCCCCAGCATTTT. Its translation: CASSLDRTNQPQHF.

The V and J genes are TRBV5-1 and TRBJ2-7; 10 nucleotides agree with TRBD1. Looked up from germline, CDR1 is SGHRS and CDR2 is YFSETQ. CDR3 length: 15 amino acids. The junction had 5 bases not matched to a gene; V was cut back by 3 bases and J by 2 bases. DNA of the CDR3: TGCGCCAGCAGCTGGGGGACAGGGGACACCTACGAGCAGTACTTC. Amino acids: CASSWGTGDTYEQYF.

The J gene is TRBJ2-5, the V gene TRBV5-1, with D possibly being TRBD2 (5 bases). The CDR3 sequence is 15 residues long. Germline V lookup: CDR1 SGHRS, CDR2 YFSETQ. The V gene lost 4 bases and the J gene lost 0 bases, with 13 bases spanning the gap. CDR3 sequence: CASSHYKDYQETQYF. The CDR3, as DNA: TGCGCCAGCAGCCACTATAAGGACTACCAAGAGACCCAGTACTTC. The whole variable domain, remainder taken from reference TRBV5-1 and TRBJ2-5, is KAGVTQTPRYLIKTRGQQVTLSCSPISGHRSVSWYQQTPGQGLQFLFEYFSETQRNKGNFPGRFSGRQFSNSRSEMNVSTLELGDSALYLCASSHYKDYQETQYFGPGTRLLVL.

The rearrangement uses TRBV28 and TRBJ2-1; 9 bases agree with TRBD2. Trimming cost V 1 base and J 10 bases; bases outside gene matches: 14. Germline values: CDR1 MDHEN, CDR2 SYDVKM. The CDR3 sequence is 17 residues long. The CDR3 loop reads CASSLFSGSMRSFEQFF. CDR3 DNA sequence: TGTGCCAGCAGTTTATTTAGCGGGAGCATGAGATCCTTCGAGCAGTTCTTC.

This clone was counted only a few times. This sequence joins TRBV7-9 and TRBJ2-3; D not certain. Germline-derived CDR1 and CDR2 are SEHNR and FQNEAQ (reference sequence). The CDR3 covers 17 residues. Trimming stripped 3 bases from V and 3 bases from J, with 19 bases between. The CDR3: CASSLGRASVRTDTQYF. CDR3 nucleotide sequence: TGTGCCAGCAGCTTGGGTCGGGCGTCCGTTCGGACAGATACGCAGTATTTT.

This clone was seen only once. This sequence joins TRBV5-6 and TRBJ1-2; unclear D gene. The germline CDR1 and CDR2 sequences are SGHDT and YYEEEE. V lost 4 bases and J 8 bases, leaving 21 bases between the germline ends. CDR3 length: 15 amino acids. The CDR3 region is CASSLVAVTRIGYTF. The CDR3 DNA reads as TGTGCCAGCAGCCTTGTAGCCGTCACGAGGATAGGCTACACCTTC.

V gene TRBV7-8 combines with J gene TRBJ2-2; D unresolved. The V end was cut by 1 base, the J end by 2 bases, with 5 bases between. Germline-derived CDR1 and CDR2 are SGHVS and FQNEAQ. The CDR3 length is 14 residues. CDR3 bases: TGTGCCAGCAGCTTAGGGTCAAACACCGGGGAGCTGTTTTTT. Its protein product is CASSLGSNTGELFF. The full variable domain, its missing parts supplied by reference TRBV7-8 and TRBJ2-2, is GAGVSQSPRYKVAKRGQDVALRCDPISGHVSLFWYQQALGQGPEFLTYFQNEAQLDKSGLPSDRFFAERPEGSVSTLKIQRTQQEDSAVYLCASSLGSNTGELFFGEGSRLTVL.

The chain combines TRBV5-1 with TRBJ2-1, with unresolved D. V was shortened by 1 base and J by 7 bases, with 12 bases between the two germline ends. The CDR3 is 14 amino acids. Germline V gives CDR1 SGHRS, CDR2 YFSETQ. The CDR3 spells CASSLPIPENEQFF. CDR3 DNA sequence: TGCGCCAGCAGCTTGCCTATCCCCGAAAATGAGCAGTTCTTC.

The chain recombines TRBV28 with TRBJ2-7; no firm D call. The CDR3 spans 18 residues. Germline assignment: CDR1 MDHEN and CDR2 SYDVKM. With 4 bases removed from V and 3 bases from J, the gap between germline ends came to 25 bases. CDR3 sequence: CASSSIQDWPSLDYEQYF. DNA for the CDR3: TGTGCCAGCAGTTCCATCCAGGATTGGCCCAGCCTAGACTACGAGCAGTACTTC. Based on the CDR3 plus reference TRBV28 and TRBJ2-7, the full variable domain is DVKVTQSSRYLVKRTGEKVFLECVQDMDHENMFWYRQDPGLGLRLIYFSYDVKMKEKGDIPEGYSVSREKKERFSLILESASTNQTSMYLCASSSIQDWPSLDYEQYFGPGTRLTVT.